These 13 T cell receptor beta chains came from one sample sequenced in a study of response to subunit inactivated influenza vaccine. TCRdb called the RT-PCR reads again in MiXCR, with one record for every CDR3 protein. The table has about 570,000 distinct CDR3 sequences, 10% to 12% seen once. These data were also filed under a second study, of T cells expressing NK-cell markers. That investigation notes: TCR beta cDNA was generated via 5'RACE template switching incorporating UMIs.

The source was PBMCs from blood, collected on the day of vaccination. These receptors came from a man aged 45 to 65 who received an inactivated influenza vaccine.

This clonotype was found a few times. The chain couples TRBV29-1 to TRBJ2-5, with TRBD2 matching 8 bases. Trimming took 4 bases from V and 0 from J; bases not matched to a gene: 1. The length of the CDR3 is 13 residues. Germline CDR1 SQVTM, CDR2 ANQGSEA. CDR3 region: CSVAGGYQETQYF. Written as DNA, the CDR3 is TGCAGCGTTGCGGGAGGGTACCAAGAGACCCAGTACTTC.

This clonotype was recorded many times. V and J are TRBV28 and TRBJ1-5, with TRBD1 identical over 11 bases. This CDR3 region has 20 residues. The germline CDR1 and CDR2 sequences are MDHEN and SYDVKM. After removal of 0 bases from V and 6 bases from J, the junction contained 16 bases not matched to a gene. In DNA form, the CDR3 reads TGTGCCAGCAGTTTATGGTTCGGGACAGGGGGATCCTTTGGGGCTCAGCCCCAGCATTTT. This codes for CASSLWFGTGGSFGAQPQHF.

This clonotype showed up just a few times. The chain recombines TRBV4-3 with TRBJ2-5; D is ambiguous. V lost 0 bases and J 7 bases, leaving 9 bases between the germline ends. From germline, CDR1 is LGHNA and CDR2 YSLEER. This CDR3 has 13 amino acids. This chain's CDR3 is CASSQDSLGTQYF. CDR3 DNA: TGCGCCAGCAGCCAAGACAGCCTTGGGACCCAGTACTTC.

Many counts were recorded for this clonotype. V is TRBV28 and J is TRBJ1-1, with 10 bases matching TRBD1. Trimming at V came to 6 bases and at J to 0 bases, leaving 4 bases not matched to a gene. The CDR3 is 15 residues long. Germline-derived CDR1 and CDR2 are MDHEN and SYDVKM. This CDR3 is CASSDDRGLNTEAFF. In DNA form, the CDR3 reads TGTGCCAGCAGCGATGACAGGGGGCTGAACACTGAAGCTTTCTTT.

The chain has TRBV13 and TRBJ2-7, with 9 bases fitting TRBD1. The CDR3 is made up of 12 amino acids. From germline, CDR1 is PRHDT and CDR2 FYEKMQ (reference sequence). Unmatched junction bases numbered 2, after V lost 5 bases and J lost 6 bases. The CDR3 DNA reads TGTGCCAGCAGCCGGGACAGGGCCGAGCAGTACTTC. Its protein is CASSRDRAEQYF.

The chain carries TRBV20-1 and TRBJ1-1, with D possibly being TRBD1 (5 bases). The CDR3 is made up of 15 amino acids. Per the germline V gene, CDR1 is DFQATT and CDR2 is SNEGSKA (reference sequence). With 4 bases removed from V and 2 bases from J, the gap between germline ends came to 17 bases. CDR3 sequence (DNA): TGCAGTGCTACCGACCCCGGGACCTCCAACACTGAAGCTTTCTTT. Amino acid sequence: CSATDPGTSNTEAFF.

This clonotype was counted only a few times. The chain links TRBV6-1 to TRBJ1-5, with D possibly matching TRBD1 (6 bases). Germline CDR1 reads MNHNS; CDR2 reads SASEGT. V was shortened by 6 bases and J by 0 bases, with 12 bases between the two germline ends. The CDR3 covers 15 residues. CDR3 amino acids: CASRLTGASNQPQHF. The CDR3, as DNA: TGTGCCAGCAGGCTGACAGGAGCTAGCAATCAGCCCCAGCATTTT.

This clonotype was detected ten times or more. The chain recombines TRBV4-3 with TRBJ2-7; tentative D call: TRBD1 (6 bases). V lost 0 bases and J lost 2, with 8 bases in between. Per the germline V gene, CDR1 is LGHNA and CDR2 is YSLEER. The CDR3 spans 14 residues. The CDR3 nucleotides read TGCGCCAGCAGCCAAGACCAGGGGCCCTACGAGCAGTACTTC. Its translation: CASSQDQGPYEQYF.

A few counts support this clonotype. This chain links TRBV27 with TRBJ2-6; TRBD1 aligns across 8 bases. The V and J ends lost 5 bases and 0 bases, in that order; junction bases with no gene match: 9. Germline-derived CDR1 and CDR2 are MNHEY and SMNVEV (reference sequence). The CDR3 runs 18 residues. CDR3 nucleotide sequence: TGTGCCAGCAGTCCCAATCCGGGACAGGCCTCTGGGGCCAACGTCCTGACTTTC. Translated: CASSPNPGQASGANVLTF.

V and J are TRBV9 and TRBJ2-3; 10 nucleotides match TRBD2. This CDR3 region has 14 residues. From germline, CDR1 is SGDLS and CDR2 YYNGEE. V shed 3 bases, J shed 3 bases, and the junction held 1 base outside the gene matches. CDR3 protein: CASSETSGTDTQYF. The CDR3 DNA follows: TGTGCCAGCAGCGAGACTAGCGGGACAGATACGCAGTATTTT.

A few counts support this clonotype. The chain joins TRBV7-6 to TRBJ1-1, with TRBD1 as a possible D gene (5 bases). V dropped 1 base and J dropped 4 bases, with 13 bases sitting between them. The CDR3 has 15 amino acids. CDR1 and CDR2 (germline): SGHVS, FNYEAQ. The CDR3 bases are TGTGCCAGCAGCTTAGACCCTAGGGGAGGCACTGAAGCTTTCTTT. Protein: CASSLDPRGGTEAFF.

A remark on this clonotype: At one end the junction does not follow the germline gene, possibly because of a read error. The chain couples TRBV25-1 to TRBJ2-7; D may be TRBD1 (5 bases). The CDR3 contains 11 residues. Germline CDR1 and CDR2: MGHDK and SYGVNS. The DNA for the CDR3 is TGTGCCAGCAGTGGGGGCTACGAGCAGCACTTC. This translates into CASSGGYEQHF.

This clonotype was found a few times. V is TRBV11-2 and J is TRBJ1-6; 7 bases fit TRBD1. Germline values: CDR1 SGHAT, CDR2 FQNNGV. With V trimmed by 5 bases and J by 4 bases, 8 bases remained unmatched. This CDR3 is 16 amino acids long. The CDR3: CASSPAAGGYNSPLHF. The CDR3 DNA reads TGTGCCAGCAGCCCCGCGGCAGGGGGTTATAATTCACCCCTCCACTTT. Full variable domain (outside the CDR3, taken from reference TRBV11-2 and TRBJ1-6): EAGVAQSPRYKIIEKRQSVAFWCNPISGHATLYWYQQILGQGPKLLIQFQNNGVVDDSQLPKDRFSAERLKGVDSTLKIQPAKLEDSAVYLCASSPAAGGYNSPLHFGNGTRLTVT.